One and the same sample provided the 25 T cell receptor beta chains below, sequenced in a study of Ad26.COV2.S vaccination and SARS-CoV-2 variants. The treatment is: roughly 19 received Ad26.COV2.S at low or high dose, single or two shots; roughly 5 received placebo; per-sample allocation not given. All samples were drawn on day 63, counting from the first vaccine or placebo injection. Repertoires were generated with immunoSEQ multiplex PCR, while TCRdb's copy carries only in-frame clones and drops some. In the table there are hundreds of thousands of clones, around 89% of which are singletons. Sequences were derived from peripheral blood, sampled in a trial of Ad26.COV2.S vaccine versus placebo. These receptors came from a person between 18 and 65 years old who received the Ad26.COV2.S COVID-19 vaccine or a placebo.

This sequence joins TRBV5-6 and TRBJ2-7; 7 bases are shared with TRBD1. V lost 4 bases and J lost 3; bases outside the gene matches: 7. CDR3 length: 14 amino acids. Per germline, CDR1 SGHDT and CDR2 YYEEEE. The CDR3 here is CASSKGTVIYEQYF. DNA of the CDR3: TGTGCCAGCAGCAAAGGGACAGTTATCTACGAGCAGTACTTC.

About this clone: Other DNA sequences in this sample translate to the same CDR3. This rearrangement joins TRBV10-2 to TRBJ2-7, with no clear D. From germline, CDR1 is WSHSY and CDR2 SAAADI. The germline V and J ends were trimmed by 3 bases and 1 base, with 1 base remaining between them. The CDR3 is made up of 11 amino acids. The CDR3 loop is CASSESYEQYF. The CDR3 nucleotides read TGCGCCAGCAGTGAATCCTACGAGCAGTACTTC.

V usage is TRBV6-1 and J usage is TRBJ2-2; 7 bases fit TRBD2. Germline V lookup: CDR1 MNHNS, CDR2 SASEGT. The V gene end was trimmed by 0 bases and the J gene end by 4 bases; junction bases not matched to a gene: 2. CDR3 length: 15 residues. CDR3 coding DNA: TGTGCCAGCAGTGAAGCGCCGGGGGGCACCGGGGAGCTGTTTTTT. Translated, it gives CASSEAPGGTGELFF.

V is TRBV6-6 and J is TRBJ2-7, with 10 nucleotides matching TRBD1. With 5 bases clipped from V and 3 bases from J, the junction kept 13 bases outside the gene matches. The CDR3 totals 17 residues. Germline CDR1 reads MNHNY; CDR2 reads SVGAGI (reference sequence). The CDR3 nucleotides read TGTGCCAGCAGTCCAGCCCCGGACAGGGGGTCCTACTACGAGCAGTACTTC. Residues: CASSPAPDRGSYYEQYF.

About this clone: Distinct nucleotide sequences in the sample also encode this CDR3. This rearrangement joins TRBV2 to TRBJ1-6, with no clear D. CDR1 and CDR2 from the germline V gene are SNHLY and FYNNEI. V shed 3 bases and J shed 7 bases, with 10 bases lying between them. There are 14 residues in the CDR3. This chain's CDR3 is CASSEQARNSPLHF. Written as DNA, the CDR3 is TGTGCCAGCAGTGAGCAGGCCCGGAATTCACCCCTCCACTTT.

The rearrangement joins TRBV2 to TRBJ1-5; D not resolved. CDR3 length equals 16 residues. Trimming pared 5 bases from V and 0 bases from J, leaving 14 bases between. Germline CDR1 and CDR2: SNHLY and FYNNEI. CDR3 loop: CASSHDGIYSNQPQHF. Written as DNA, the CDR3 is TGTGCCAGCAGTCACGACGGGATTTATAGCAATCAGCCCCAGCATTTT.

The rearrangement joins TRBV19 to TRBJ1-1; no firm D call. The CDR3 is 13 residues long. Germline V CDR1 and CDR2: LNHDA, SQIVND (reference sequence). The germline V and J ends were trimmed by 4 bases and 7 bases, with 13 bases remaining between them. CDR3 DNA: TGTGCCAGTAGTAGTCCTCTTGGGCTTGAAGCTTTCTTT. This sequence encodes CASSSPLGLEAFF.

On this clone: Germline and junction disagree at one end, which may indicate a read error. The V gene is TRBV28, the J gene TRBJ2-7; D perhaps matches TRBD1 (6 bases). Germline assignment: CDR1 MDHEN and CDR2 SYDVKM. This CDR3 contains 13 residues. The CDR3 loop reads CASSSQNRKAGDF. The CDR3 DNA is TGTGCCAGCAGTTCTCAGAACAGGAAAGCAGGGGACTTC.

V and J are TRBV5-1 and TRBJ2-5, with no clear D. This CDR3 spans 14 amino acids. V was pared by 0 bases and J by 7 bases, with 13 bases between. CDR1 is SGHRS, CDR2 YFSETQ, per germline. DNA of the CDR3: TGCGCCAGCAGCTTGGTGTGGGGAAAGGGGACCCAGTACTTC. Its translation is CASSLVWGKGTQYF.

This chain uses TRBV21-1 with TRBJ1-6; the D call of TRBD1 is as the table states it, not checked on the DNA. TRBV21-1 is a documented pseudogene. The CDR3 covers 14 residues. CDR3 bases: TGTGCCAGCAGTAAAGGGGCTTTTAATTCACCCCTCCACTTT. Its translation is CASSKGAFNSPLHF.

This chain connects TRBV3-1 (or the pseudogene TRBV3-2) to TRBJ1-2; TRBD1 matches at 8 bases. V trimming: 3 bases; J trimming: 4 bases; junction bases outside the gene matches: 7. CDR1 LGHDT and CDR2 YNNKEL come from the germline V gene (reference sequence). This CDR3 comprises 15 residues. CDR3 loop: CASSHTRTGLYGYTF. CDR3 DNA: TGTGCCAGCAGCCACACACGGACAGGGCTCTATGGCTACACCTTC.

The chain uses TRBV6-5 and TRBJ2-6; D ambiguous. Germline lookup yields CDR1 MNHEY and CDR2 SVGAGI. CDR3 length: 15 amino acids. V was cut by 2 bases and J by 3 bases, with 8 bases left in between. CDR3 in amino acids: CASSYGLLGANVLTF. The CDR3 DNA is TGTGCCAGCAGTTACGGTTTGCTTGGGGCCAACGTCCTGACTTTC.

The CDR3 region is CASSGLGQGKEYGYTF. The CDR3, as DNA: TGTGCCAGCAGTGGCCTAGGACAGGGAAAAGAGTATGGCTACACCTTC. V usage is TRBV25-1 and J usage is TRBJ1-2; 8 bases map to TRBD1. V lost 4 bases to trimming and J lost 5 bases; unmatched junction nucleotides: 12. The CDR3 runs 16 residues. Germline CDR1 and CDR2: MGHDK and SYGVNS.

This rearrangement joins TRBV4-2 to TRBJ1-1; D uncertain. The ends were cut back, 0 bases at V and 1 base at J, with 6 bases in the middle. This CDR3 comprises 14 residues. The germline V gene has CDR1 LGHNA and CDR2 YNFKEQ. The CDR3 DNA reads as TGTGCCAGCAGCCAAGATGGTGCGAACACTGAAGCTTTCTTT. This codes for CASSQDGANTEAFF.

This rearrangement joins TRBV5-1 to TRBJ2-1; 8 nucleotides line up with TRBD2. With V trimmed by 2 bases and J by 8 bases, 3 bases remained unmatched. The CDR3 loop spans 13 amino acids. Germline CDR1 reads SGHRS; CDR2 reads YFSETQ. The CDR3 nucleotides read TGCGCCAGCAGCTTTACTAGCGGAGATGAGCAGTTCTTC. Translation: CASSFTSGDEQFF.

V usage is TRBV6-5 and J usage is TRBJ1-6, with D perhaps TRBD1 (6 bases). CDR3 size: 15 residues. CDR1 and CDR2 (germline): MNHEY, SVGAGI. With 6 bases removed from V and 7 bases from J, the gap between germline ends came to 16 bases. CDR3 sequence (DNA): TGTGCCAGCAGGGGAGGGGGGGCCGTAAATTCACCCCTCCACTTT. It encodes CASRGGGAVNSPLHF.

The rearrangement links TRBV7-8 to TRBJ1-2; TRBD1 matches 11 bases. Germline trimming cut 5 bases from V and 7 bases from J; bases unmatched to any gene: 3. The germline CDR1 and CDR2 sequences are SGHVS and FQNEAQ. The CDR3 runs to 13 residues. As DNA, the CDR3 is TGTGCCAGCAGCCTGGACAGGGGGCTTGGCTACACCTTC. Its protein product is CASSLDRGLGYTF.

This chain joins TRBV7-9 and TRBJ1-1, with no clear D. Germline V CDR1 and CDR2: SEHNR, FQNEAQ (reference sequence). V was trimmed by 7 bases and J by 2 bases, leaving 11 bases between them. The CDR3 consists of 13 residues. CDR3 DNA: TGTGCCAGCATGTTCCGCGGAAACACTGAAGCTTTCTTT. This translates into CASMFRGNTEAFF.

The J gene is TRBJ2-7, the V gene TRBV9; 8 positions match TRBD1. Germline CDR1 SGDLS, CDR2 YYNGEE. V was pared by 3 bases and J by 5 bases, with 13 bases of the junction left unmatched. The CDR3 spans 16 residues. CDR3: CASSEAGQGAGNEQYF. CDR3 coding DNA: TGTGCCAGCAGCGAGGCGGGGCAGGGGGCTGGAAACGAGCAGTACTTC.

V usage is TRBV18 and J usage is TRBJ2-7; D is unresolved. Trimming stripped 3 bases from V and 2 bases from J, with 11 bases between. Germline CDR1 and CDR2: KGHSH and LQKENI. CDR3 length: 14 amino acids. The CDR3, as DNA: TGTGCCAGCTCACCCCGGACGAACACCTACGAGCAGTACTTC. This translates into CASSPRTNTYEQYF.

The CDR3 DNA is TGTGCCAGTAGTATGAGAGACTATGGCTACACCTTC. Protein: CASSMRDYGYTF. V gene TRBV19 combines with J gene TRBJ1-2; the D is unclear. CDR1 is LNHDA, CDR2 SQIVND, per germline (reference sequence). The CDR3 length is 12 residues. The ends were cut back, 3 bases at V and 3 bases at J, with 5 bases in the middle.

This clone was picked up one time. The chain couples TRBV11-3 to TRBJ1-1, with unresolved D. Germline-derived CDR1 and CDR2 are SGHNT and YENEEA. The V gene lost 3 bases and the J gene lost 1 base, with 6 bases spanning the gap. The CDR3 consists of 13 residues. The CDR3 loop reads CASSLDPNTEAFF. The CDR3, as DNA: TGTGCCAGCAGCTTGGATCCGAACACTGAAGCTTTCTTT.

The gene calls are TRBV6-5 and TRBJ2-2, with D tentatively TRBD1 (6 bases). Germline CDR1 is MNHEY and CDR2 is SVGAGI. The CDR3 has 15 amino acids. The ends were cut back, 7 bases at V and 7 bases at J, with 19 bases in the middle. CDR3 region: CASIRGLQGNGELFF. The CDR3 DNA reads as TGTGCCAGCATTCGGGGCCTCCAGGGGAACGGGGAGCTGTTTTTT.

V is TRBV30 and J is TRBJ1-6, with 8 bases identical to TRBD1. V was pared by 8 bases and J by 7 bases, with 7 bases of the junction left unmatched. The length of the CDR3 is 13 residues. Germline V gene lookup returns CDR1 GTSNPN and CDR2 SVGIG (reference sequence). CDR3 DNA sequence: TGTGCCGGTTCAGACAGGGGAAATTCACCCCTCCACTTT. Translation gives CAGSDRGNSPLHF.

This clone was counted between two and nine times. V gene TRBV6-6 combines with J gene TRBJ2-7, with D possibly being TRBD2 (5 bases). This CDR3 is built from 12 residues. Trimming took 0 bases from V and 7 from J, leaving 7 bases between them. Germline assignment: CDR1 MNHNY and CDR2 SVGAGI (reference sequence). CDR3: CASSYSQREQYF. CDR3 DNA sequence: TGTGCCAGCAGTTACTCCCAGCGGGAGCAGTACTTC.